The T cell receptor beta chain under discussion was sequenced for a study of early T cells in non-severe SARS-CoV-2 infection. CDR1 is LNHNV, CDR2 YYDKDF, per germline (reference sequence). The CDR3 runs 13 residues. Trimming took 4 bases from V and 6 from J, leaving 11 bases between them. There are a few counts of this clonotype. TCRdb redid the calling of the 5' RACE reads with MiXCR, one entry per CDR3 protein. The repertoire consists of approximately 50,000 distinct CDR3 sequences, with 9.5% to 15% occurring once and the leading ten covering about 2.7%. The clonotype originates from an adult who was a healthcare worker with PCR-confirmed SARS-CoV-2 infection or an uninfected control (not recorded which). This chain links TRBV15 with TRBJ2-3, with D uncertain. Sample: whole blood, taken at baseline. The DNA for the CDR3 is TGTGCCACCAGCATAGACCAGTGGGATACGCAGTATTTT. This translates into CATSIDQWDTQYF.